These 15 T cell receptor beta chains share one sample of origin, sequenced in a study of cytomegalovirus exposure and HLA in healthy donors. PCR amplification relied on 60 Vbeta primers (plus 13 Jbeta primers). Profiled with immunoSEQ multiplex PCR; TCRdb holds only in-frame clones, not every one. This repertoire shows 200,000 to 250,000 clones, roughly 79% found once; its top ten account for around 1.8%. The sample taken for sequencing was PBMCs. The receptors originated from a man younger than 30 in good health and CMV-seronegative.

The chain carries TRBV13 and TRBJ1-6; D remains unclear. CDR3 length equals 12 residues. Per germline, CDR1 PRHDT and CDR2 FYEKMQ (reference sequence). Trimming pared 5 bases from V and 12 bases from J, leaving 11 bases between. CDR3 DNA sequence: TGTGCCAGCAGCCAGCCGGGGTTACCCCTCCACTTT. Amino acid sequence: CASSQPGLPLHF.

V is TRBV19 and J is TRBJ1-2; D is possibly TRBD1 (5 bases). Deletions cut 4 bases from V and 1 base from J, with 7 bases between. Per germline, CDR1 LNHDA and CDR2 SQIVND (reference sequence). This CDR3 comprises 13 residues. CDR3 region: CASSTQGNYGYTF. The CDR3 bases are TGTGCCAGTAGTACCCAGGGTAACTATGGCTACACCTTC. Looking up the rest from reference TRBV19 and TRBJ1-2 gives the full variable domain: DGGITQSPKYLFRKEGQNVTLSCEQNLNHDAMYWYRQDPGQGLRLIYYSQIVNDFQKGDIAEGYSVSREKKESFPLTVTSAQKNPTAFYLCASSTQGNYGYTFGSGTRLTVV.

The chain joins TRBV5-6 to TRBJ1-4, with 9 positions matching TRBD1. The CDR3 loop spans 15 amino acids. The germline CDR1 and CDR2 sequences are SGHDT and YYEEEE. J was trimmed by 8 bases and V by 4 bases; bases with no gene match: 9. The DNA for the CDR3 is TGTGCCAGCAGCCAGTCCGGGACAGGGATCGAAAAACTGTTTTTT. Encoded protein: CASSQSGTGIEKLFF.

The table lists this clone with a count of one. This chain connects TRBV28 to TRBJ2-7, with TRBD1 matching over 8 bases. Losses at the gene ends were 7 bases for V and 2 bases for J; bases not matched to a gene: 7. CDR1 is MDHEN, CDR2 SYDVKM, per germline. The CDR3 is 14 residues long. This chain's CDR3 is CASKTGGSAYEQYF. The DNA for the CDR3 is TGTGCCAGCAAAACAGGGGGTTCGGCCTACGAGCAGTACTTC.

The chain links TRBV6-4 to TRBJ2-7; 8 nucleotides align to TRBD1. There are 16 residues in the CDR3. With 6 bases clipped from V and 2 bases from J, the junction kept 12 bases outside the gene matches. Per germline, CDR1 MRHNA and CDR2 SNTAGT. CDR3 sequence reads: CASRRTGSIPAYEQYF. Written as DNA, the CDR3 is TGTGCCAGCAGACGGACAGGGTCAATCCCCGCCTACGAGCAGTACTTC.

The CDR3 coding sequence is TGCAGCGTTGGGACAGGGCGCAAAACGGGGGGTGGCTACACCTTC. Amino acids: CSVGTGRKTGGGYTF. The chain combines TRBV29-1 with TRBJ1-2; TRBD1 agrees at 8 bases. Germline CDR1 and CDR2: SQVTM and ANQGSEA. Trimming took 4 bases from V and 7 from J; bases not matched to a gene: 14. The length of the CDR3 is 15 residues.

A remark on this clone: One junction end disagrees with the germline gene, perhaps due to a read error. The V and J genes are TRBV7-9 and TRBJ2-7, with a possible D match to TRBD2 (5 bases). This CDR3 region has 13 residues. CDR1 and CDR2 from the germline V gene are SEHNR and FQNEAQ (reference sequence). CDR3 bases: TGTGCCAGCAGCATAGCATCGGGGAACGAGCAGTACTTC. This translates into CASSIASGNEQYF.

The chain carries TRBV28 and TRBJ1-3, with D unresolved. Trimming removed 8 bases from V and 3 bases from J, with 11 bases in between. Germline CDR1 is MDHEN and CDR2 is SYDVKM. The CDR3 runs 13 residues. CDR3 in amino acids: CASGTHLGNTIYF. The CDR3 DNA sequence: TGTGCCAGCGGCACCCATCTTGGAAACACCATATATTTT.

This chain connects TRBV20-1 to TRBJ2-5; the match to TRBD1 covers 7 bases. Looked up from germline, CDR1 is DFQATT and CDR2 is SNEGSKA (reference sequence). CDR3 size: 11 residues. Trimming took 6 bases from V and 5 from J; bases not matched to a gene: 3. CDR3 amino acids: CSAVTGETQYF. DNA of the CDR3: TGCAGTGCCGTGACAGGGGAGACCCAGTACTTC.

The chain uses TRBV2 and TRBJ1-5, with TRBD1 as a possible D gene (5 bases). With 8 bases removed from V and 7 bases from J, the gap between germline ends came to 15 bases. Germline values: CDR1 SNHLY, CDR2 FYNNEI. This CDR3 contains 13 residues. The CDR3 spells CASGSGANQPQHF. CDR3 DNA: TGTGCCAGCGGGAGCGGGGCAAACCAGCCCCAGCATTTT.

The V call is TRBV6-5, the J call TRBJ1-5; a weak D match, TRBD1 (5 bases). V lost 5 bases and J 0 bases, leaving 11 bases between the germline ends. CDR1 and CDR2 (germline): MNHEY, SVGAGI. The CDR3 extends over 15 amino acids. CDR3 DNA sequence: TGTGCCAGCAGTCTCGGGACTGCTAGCAATCAGCCCCAGCATTTT. This translates into CASSLGTASNQPQHF.

V gene TRBV5-8 combines with J gene TRBJ2-3, with 9 bases lining up with TRBD2. V shed 0 bases, J shed 0 bases, and the junction held 8 bases outside the gene matches. Looked up from germline, CDR1 is SGHTS and CDR2 is YDEGEE. The CDR3 covers 18 residues. Here the CDR3 reads CASSLGAGGLTSTDTQYF. CDR3 nucleotide sequence: TGTGCCAGCAGCTTGGGAGCGGGGGGCCTTACTAGCACAGATACGCAGTATTTT. Combining the CDR3 with reference TRBV5-8 and TRBJ2-3 gives the whole variable domain EAGVTQSPTHLIKTRGQQATLRCSPISGHTSVYWYQQALGLGLQFLLWYDEGEERNRGNFPPRFSGRQFPNYSSELNVNALELEDSALYLCASSLGAGGLTSTDTQYFGPGTRLTVL.

The chain is built from TRBV7-2 and TRBJ2-3, with 7 bases aligning to TRBD1. Germline values: CDR1 SGHTA, CDR2 FQGNSA. After removal of 3 bases from V and 3 bases from J, the junction contained 3 bases not matched to a gene. The CDR3 has 14 residues. CDR3 DNA sequence: TGTGCCAGCAGCTTGGACAGGACAACAGATACGCAGTATTTT. Translated: CASSLDRTTDTQYF.

This sequence joins TRBV27 and TRBJ2-7, with 8 bases matching TRBD1. V was clipped by 6 bases and J by 5 bases; unmatched bases: 9. The CDR3 totals 14 residues. The germline V gene has CDR1 MNHEY and CDR2 SMNVEV (reference sequence). The CDR3 loop reads CASRGGQGTHEQYF. CDR3 bases: TGTGCCAGCAGAGGCGGACAGGGCACTCACGAGCAGTACTTC.

The chain carries TRBV7-2 and TRBJ2-2; D is unresolved. Germline CDR1 and CDR2: SGHTA and FQGNSA. The length of the CDR3 is 15 residues. Trimming removed 0 bases at V and 4 bases at J, with 9 bases between. The CDR3 here is CASSLAFSPTGELFF. CDR3 nucleotide sequence: TGTGCCAGCAGCTTAGCGTTCTCCCCCACCGGGGAGCTGTTTTTT.